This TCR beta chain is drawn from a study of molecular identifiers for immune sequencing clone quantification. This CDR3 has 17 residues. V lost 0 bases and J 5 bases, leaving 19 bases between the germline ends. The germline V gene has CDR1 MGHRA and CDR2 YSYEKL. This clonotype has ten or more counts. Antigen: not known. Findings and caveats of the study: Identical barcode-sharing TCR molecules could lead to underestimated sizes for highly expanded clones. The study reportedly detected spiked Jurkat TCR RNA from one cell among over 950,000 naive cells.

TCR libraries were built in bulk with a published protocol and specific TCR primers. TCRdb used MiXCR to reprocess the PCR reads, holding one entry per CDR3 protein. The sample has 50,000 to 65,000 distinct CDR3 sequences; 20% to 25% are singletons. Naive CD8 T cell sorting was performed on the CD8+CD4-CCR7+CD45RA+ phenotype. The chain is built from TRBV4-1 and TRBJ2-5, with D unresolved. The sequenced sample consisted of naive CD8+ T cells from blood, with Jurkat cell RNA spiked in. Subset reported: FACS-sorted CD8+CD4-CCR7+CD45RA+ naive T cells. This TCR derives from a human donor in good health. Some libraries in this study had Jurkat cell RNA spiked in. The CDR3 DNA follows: TGCGCCAGCAGCCAAGATCCCCAGGATAACTACGTTGAGACCCAGTACTTC. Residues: CASSQDPQDNYVETQYF.